Shown below are 5 T cell receptor beta chains from a single sample sequenced in a study of vaccination and CD4 T cells after COVID-19. Sequencing of the DNA from cultured CD4+ T cells was carried out with the Oncomine TCR Beta short-read assay. Via MiXCR, TCRdb re-called the PCR reads, giving one row per CDR3 protein. Counted here are roughly 10,000 distinct CDR3 sequences, roughly half occurring once; the ten biggest clones make up roughly 10%. The treatment here: roughly 11-day PBMC culture with coronavirus spike peptide pools or control peptides (ViraFEST assay). No cognate antigen is known for these TCRs. The source material was CD4+ T cells from blood, cultured in vitro. These receptors originate from a human donor who had recovered from COVID-19.

The rearrangement joins TRBV5-1 to TRBJ2-1, with 10 positions matching TRBD1. Judging by the DNA end, TRBJ2-7 fits better; the J call may be wrong. Germline V gene lookup returns CDR1 SGHRS and CDR2 YFSETQ. The CDR3 consists of 14 residues. The CDR3 is CASSFAGTGAEQYF. The CDR3 bases are TGCGCCAGCAGCTTCGCCGGGACAGGGGCCGAGCAGTACTTC.

This chain connects TRBV12-3 or TRBV12-4 to TRBJ1-6; D not resolved. V was cut by 6 bases and J by 8 bases, with 11 bases left in between. This CDR3 region has 13 residues. CDR3 loop: CASSFYGDSPLHF. The DNA for the CDR3 is TGTGCCAGCAGCTTCTATGGAGATTCACCCCTCCACTTT.

This clonotype is medium-sized. The chain uses TRBV5-5 and TRBJ2-2, with 9 bases fitting TRBD1. V lost 0 bases and J lost 3; bases outside the gene matches: 3. This CDR3 contains 16 residues. Looked up from germline, CDR1 is SGHKS and CDR2 is YYEKEE (reference sequence). The DNA for the CDR3 is TGTGCCAGCAGCTTGGGAGGACAGGGGTACACCGGGGAGCTGTTTTTT. Protein product: CASSLGGQGYTGELFF. Looking up the rest from reference TRBV5-5 and TRBJ2-2 gives the full variable domain: DAGVTQSPTHLIKTRGQQVTLRCSPISGHKSVSWYQQVLGQGPQFIFQYYEKEERGRGNFPDRFSARQFPNYSSELNVNALLLGDSALYLCASSLGGQGYTGELFFGEGSRLTVL.

The chain recombines TRBV7-9 with TRBJ1-2, with D hard to call. Trimming took off 4 bases at V and 8 bases at J, with 14 bases between the two ends. CDR3 length: 13 residues. Germline V gene data show CDR1 as SEHNR and CDR2 as FQNEAQ (reference sequence). CDR3 residues: CASSSNGPSGYTF. The CDR3 DNA is TGTGCCAGCAGCTCGAACGGTCCTTCGGGCTACACCTTC.

The chain carries TRBV7-9 and TRBJ2-7; D is unresolved. Trimming pared 6 bases from V and 5 bases from J, leaving 8 bases between. Germline V gene data show CDR1 as SEHNR and CDR2 as FQNEAQ (reference sequence). The CDR3 loop spans 11 amino acids. The CDR3 coding sequence is TGTGCCAGCAGTTACATGGACGAGCAGTACTTC. It yields the protein CASSYMDEQYF.